Each of the 25 T cell receptor beta chains below was sequenced from the same sample in a study of regulatory T cells in long-lasting Graves disease (dated by TCRdb to the early 2020s). The sample's time point label is to be understood as: newly diagnosed GD, antithyroid drugs for less than 3 months. For both TCR sequencing and RNA sequencing, RNA was extracted from PBMCs in TRIzol. Library method: multiplex PCR. Reads for this sample came from an Illumina HiSeq 4000. CDR3 regions were amplified by Arm-PCR with iRepertoire HTBI primers to construct TCR beta libraries. TCRdb handled the public reads itself, with Q25 trimming in fastp and clone calling in MiXCR, and kept productive beta chains. Each CDR3 protein gets just one entry, which takes the most common genes and DNA from the rows behind it. The sample table shows hundreds of thousands of distinct CDR3 sequences, and 9.5% to 15% are seen once. 7.5% to 9% of the sample goes to the ten largest clones.

These data also formed part of another study, on T cells in Graves' hyperthyroidism and ophthalmopathy.

Sequencing used peripheral blood mononuclear cells (PBMCs), obtained at new diagnosis, from a patient treated with antithyroid drugs. The receptors derive from a woman in her 30s with Graves disease. Donor details come from another sample of the same person, matched by shared clones.

This clonotype was recorded at least ten times. The chain employs TRBV20-1 and TRBJ2-1, with 13 bases that match TRBD2. The germline V gene has CDR1 DFQATT and CDR2 SNEGSKA (reference sequence). The CDR3 spans 15 residues. The J segment lost 6 bases and the V segment lost 3 bases, leaving 5 bases of the junction unmatched. The CDR3 sequence is CSASTGTSGVNEQFF. DNA of the CDR3: TGCAGTGCTAGTACCGGGACTAGCGGGGTCAATGAGCAGTTCTTC.

In its sample, this clonotype was seen many times. This chain uses TRBV29-1 with TRBJ2-1; 10 bases are a match to TRBD2. This CDR3 spans 13 amino acids. Looked up from germline, CDR1 is SQVTM and CDR2 is ANQGSEA. The V segment lost 5 bases and the J segment 9 bases; nucleotides outside the gene matches: 7. CDR3 in amino acids: CSVRGLAIPEQFF. Here the CDR3 DNA reads TGCAGCGTTAGGGGACTAGCGATCCCTGAGCAGTTCTTC.

This clonotype came up many times. This may be a read error, as it is one base from a much larger clone. CDR3: CASSLTMNTEAFF. For the CDR3, the DNA is TGTGCCAGCAGCTTAACAATGAACACTGAAGCTTTCTTT. The chain employs TRBV7-9 and TRBJ1-1; D not certain. V lost 2 bases, J lost 0 bases, and 4 bases lay in between. CDR1 and CDR2 from the germline V gene are SEHNR and FQNEAQ (reference sequence). The CDR3 runs to 13 residues.

This clonotype has only a few counts. V usage is TRBV15 and J usage is TRBJ1-5, with D perhaps TRBD1 (6 bases). CDR1 is LNHNV, CDR2 YYDKDF, per germline (reference sequence). Trimming removed 1 base at V and 11 bases at J, with 27 bases between. The CDR3 covers 18 residues. CDR3 loop: CATSRGKRSTGFALAQHF. The DNA for the CDR3 is TGTGCCACCAGCAGAGGGAAACGATCGACAGGCTTCGCTTTAGCCCAGCATTTT.

This clonotype was detected ten times or more. The chain couples TRBV20-1 to TRBJ2-3, with a tentative D call TRBD2 (6 bases). This CDR3 contains 11 residues. The V and J ends lost 4 bases and 6 bases respectively, with 8 bases between them. Germline V CDR1 and CDR2: DFQATT, SNEGSKA (reference sequence). CDR3 sequence reads: CSANRGDTQYF. Written as DNA, the CDR3 is TGCAGTGCTAATCGGGGGGATACGCAGTATTTT.

This sequence joins TRBV20-1 and TRBJ2-3; the D call may be TRBD1 or TRBD2 (5 bases each). V shed 6 bases and J shed 0 bases, with 13 bases lying between them. This CDR3 is built from 14 residues. Germline V CDR1 and CDR2: DFQATT, SNEGSKA (reference sequence). The CDR3 nucleotides read TGCAGTGCACCCCGGGACCGAAGCACAGATACGCAGTATTTT. Its protein product is CSAPRDRSTDTQYF.

This clonotype was detected ten times or more. The V gene is TRBV9, the J gene TRBJ2-3; 8 bases are a match to TRBD2. Germline CDR1 and CDR2: SGDLS and YYNGEE. The CDR3 covers 16 residues. J gave up 2 bases and V 0 bases, and 5 bases lay outside the gene matches. For the CDR3, the DNA is TGTGCCAGCAGCGTAGTTAGCGGGGAATTCACAGATACGCAGTATTTT. This translates into CASSVVSGEFTDTQYF.

The sample holds many counts of this clonotype. V and J are TRBV7-2 and TRBJ2-3, with D unclear. The V and J ends lost 0 bases and 8 bases respectively, with 6 bases between them. The length of the CDR3 is 12 residues. Germline CDR1 reads SGHTA; CDR2 reads FQGNSA. CDR3 region: CASSLASSTQYF. The CDR3 nucleotides are TGTGCCAGCAGCTTAGCAAGCAGTACGCAGTATTTT.

Many counts were recorded for this clonotype. This rearrangement joins TRBV12-3 or TRBV12-4 to TRBJ1-5; D uncertain. The CDR3 loop spans 14 amino acids. Trimming took off 3 bases at V and 4 bases at J, with 10 bases between the two ends. The CDR3 protein is CASSFGQTNQPQHF. CDR3 sequence (DNA): TGTGCCAGCAGTTTCGGGCAGACAAATCAGCCCCAGCATTTT.

The table lists this clonotype with many counts. The chain is built from TRBV11-2 and TRBJ1-1; maybe TRBD1 (5 bases). CDR1 SGHAT and CDR2 FQNNGV come from the germline V gene. The V end was cut by 6 bases, the J end by 6 bases, with 14 bases between. This CDR3 has 13 amino acids. CDR3 sequence reads: CASRSSGDPEAFF. Written as DNA, the CDR3 is TGTGCCAGCAGATCATCCGGGGACCCTGAAGCTTTCTTT.

This clonotype was counted at least ten times. J is TRBJ1-1 and V is TRBV7-2, with 9 bases identical to TRBD1. CDR1 is SGHTA, CDR2 FQGNSA, per germline. This CDR3 comprises 14 residues. Trimming took 5 bases from V and 3 from J; bases not matched to a gene: 4. CDR3 nucleotides: TGTGCCAGCAGCATCCGGGACAGGGACACTGAAGCTTTCTTT. Protein product: CASSIRDRDTEAFF. The complete variable domain, with remaining parts taken from reference TRBV7-2 and TRBJ1-1, reads GAGVSQSPSNKVTEKGKDVELRCDPISGHTALYWYRQSLGQGLEFLIYFQGNSAPDKSGLPSDRFSAERTGGSVSTLTIQRTQQEDSAVYLCASSIRDRDTEAFFGQGTRLTVV.

This clonotype was counted ten times or more. V usage is TRBV2 and J usage is TRBJ2-1, with D perhaps matching TRBD1 (5 bases). The CDR3 covers 9 residues. The germline CDR1 and CDR2 sequences are SNHLY and FYNNEI. V gave up 6 bases and J gave up 15 bases, with 9 bases separating them. The CDR3 sequence: CASSQGRFF. CDR3 DNA: TGTGCCAGCAGCCAGGGTCGGTTCTTC.

This clonotype has at least ten counts. The J gene is TRBJ2-3, the V gene TRBV2, with D maybe TRBD2 (6 bases). Per germline, CDR1 SNHLY and CDR2 FYNNEI. Deletions cut 4 bases from V and 4 bases from J, with 15 bases between. The CDR3 extends over 15 amino acids. CDR3 DNA sequence: TGTGCCAGCAGTGGTGGGGGGAGTTTAGCAGATACGCAGTATTTT. Translated: CASSGGGSLADTQYF.

This clonotype appeared many times. The CDR3, as DNA: TGTGCCAGCGAGGGGGGCGCTGAAGCTTTCTTT. Translating it yields CASEGGAEAFF. The V and J genes are TRBV6-1 and TRBJ1-1; D may be TRBD1 (6 bases). Germline V gene lookup returns CDR1 MNHNS and CDR2 SASEGT. The CDR3 covers 11 residues. V was pared by 8 bases and J by 6 bases, with 10 bases between.

The genes are TRBV2 and TRBJ1-3; D is unresolved. The CDR3 has 16 amino acids. With 6 bases removed from V and 0 bases from J, the gap between germline ends came to 15 bases. Germline CDR1 SNHLY, CDR2 FYNNEI. Here the CDR3 reads CASSPGLILSGNTIYF. CDR3 sequence (DNA): TGTGCCAGCAGCCCCGGACTGATTCTCTCTGGAAACACCATATATTTT.

As for this clonotype: At one end the junction does not follow the germline gene, possibly because of a read error. V gene TRBV24-1 combines with J gene TRBJ2-1, with D perhaps TRBD2 (6 bases). CDR1 KGHDR and CDR2 SFDVKD come from the germline V gene. This CDR3 has 13 amino acids. The CDR3 DNA reads as TGTGCCACTAGTGATTTGGAGGGATTGGAGCAGTTCTTC. Protein product: CATSDLEGLEQFF.

This clonotype was counted a few times. The genes are TRBV3-1 and TRBJ2-1; 7 nucleotides match TRBD2. The CDR3 spans 17 residues. V lost 1 base, J lost 3 bases, and 9 bases stayed unmatched. Germline V gives CDR1 LGHDT, CDR2 YNNKEL (reference sequence). CDR3 bases: TGTGCCAGCAGCCAAGTAATCGGGGAGGGCCTCTACAATGAGCAGTTCTTC. Protein product: CASSQVIGEGLYNEQFF.

Ten or more counts support this clonotype. The rearrangement links TRBV2 to TRBJ2-1; D is tentatively TRBD1 or TRBD2 (7 bases each). Germline V gene data show CDR1 as SNHLY and CDR2 as FYNNEI. The CDR3 extends over 15 amino acids. V was pared by 6 bases and J by 4 bases, with 16 bases between. CDR3 DNA sequence: TGTGCCAGCAGGGAAAGCGGGACAGCTTACAATGAGCAGTTCTTC. This gives the protein CASRESGTAYNEQFF.

The chain employs TRBV11-2 and TRBJ2-3; 10 nucleotides line up with TRBD2. CDR3 length: 16 amino acids. In germline, CDR1 is SGHAT, CDR2 FQNNGV. The junction had 8 bases not matched to a gene; V was cut back by 4 bases and J by 4 bases. The CDR3 here is CASSSPSGGASDTQYF. DNA for the CDR3: TGTGCCAGCAGCTCACCGAGCGGGGGGGCATCAGATACGCAGTATTTT.

This clonotype appeared many times. This chain uses TRBV27 with TRBJ2-1, with 11 bases matching TRBD2. V was clipped by 6 bases and J by 6 bases; unmatched bases: 10. Germline CDR1 is MNHEY and CDR2 is SMNVEV (reference sequence). This CDR3 is built from 16 residues. This CDR3 is CASSPLAGVGRNEQFF. In nucleotides, the CDR3 is TGTGCCAGCAGCCCACTAGCGGGAGTCGGTCGCAATGAGCAGTTCTTC.

This clonotype came up once. The chain joins TRBV10-3 to TRBJ2-7; the D gene could be TRBD1 or TRBD2 (5 bases each). CDR3 size: 16 residues. The V and J ends lost 6 bases and 4 bases respectively, with 22 bases between them. Per germline, CDR1 ENHRY and CDR2 SYGVKD. CDR3 residues: CAIREAGTPRRYEQYF. The CDR3 region has the DNA TGTGCCATCAGAGAGGCTGGGACCCCGAGGAGGTACGAGCAGTACTTC.

This clonotype was counted only a few times. This rearrangement joins TRBV13 to TRBJ2-3; the D gene could be TRBD1 or TRBD2 (6 bases each). CDR1 and CDR2 (germline): PRHDT, FYEKMQ (reference sequence). This CDR3 has 13 amino acids. V lost 7 bases and J 6 bases, leaving 14 bases between the germline ends. This CDR3 reads CASTLGGFDTQYF. In DNA, the CDR3 is TGTGCCAGCACCCTAGGGGGGTTTGATACGCAGTATTTT.

This clonotype was detected ten times or more. This rearrangement joins TRBV11-3 to TRBJ2-1, with 10 positions matching TRBD2. The germline CDR1 and CDR2 sequences are SGHNT and YENEEA. The CDR3 covers 16 residues. V lost 1 base, J lost 8 bases, and 8 bases stayed unmatched. CDR3 coding DNA: TGTGCCAGCAGCTTAGGGACTAGCGGAGCCCGAGATGAGCAGTTCTTC. Encoded protein: CASSLGTSGARDEQFF.

This clonotype was detected ten times or more. V and J are TRBV3-1 and TRBJ2-3; 9 positions agree with TRBD2. The CDR3 covers 16 residues. Germline assignment: CDR1 LGHDT and CDR2 YNNKEL (reference sequence). V lost 0 bases, J lost 6 bases, and 7 bases stayed unmatched. The CDR3 protein is CASSQDLAGVRDTQYF. CDR3 in DNA: TGTGCCAGCAGCCAAGATTTAGCGGGAGTAAGGGATACGCAGTATTTT.

This clonotype was observed a handful of times. The genes are TRBV28 and TRBJ1-3, with D unresolved. V was pared by 5 bases and J by 4 bases, with 18 bases between. The CDR3 contains 16 residues. From germline, CDR1 is MDHEN and CDR2 SYDVKM. The chain's CDR3 is CASSLPTPAGGNTIYF. In DNA, the CDR3 is TGTGCCAGCAGTCTACCGACACCGGCGGGAGGAAACACCATATATTTT.